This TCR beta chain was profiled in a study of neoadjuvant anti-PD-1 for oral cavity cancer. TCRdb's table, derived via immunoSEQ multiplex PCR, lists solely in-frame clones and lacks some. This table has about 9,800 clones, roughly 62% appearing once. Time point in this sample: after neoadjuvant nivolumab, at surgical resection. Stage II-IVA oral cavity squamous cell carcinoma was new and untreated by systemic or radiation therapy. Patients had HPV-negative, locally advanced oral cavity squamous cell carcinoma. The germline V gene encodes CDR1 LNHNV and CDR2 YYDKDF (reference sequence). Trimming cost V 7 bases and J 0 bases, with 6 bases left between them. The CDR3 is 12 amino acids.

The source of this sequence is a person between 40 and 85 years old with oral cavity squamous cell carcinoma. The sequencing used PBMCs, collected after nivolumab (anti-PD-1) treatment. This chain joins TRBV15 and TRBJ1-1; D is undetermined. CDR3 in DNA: TGTGCCACCACCAACCTGAACACTGAAGCTTTCTTT. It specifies CATTNLNTEAFF.